This T cell receptor beta chain was recovered during a study of control samples from healthy donors and cancer patients. V lost 3 bases and J lost 3, with 9 bases in between. Germline assignment: CDR1 SGHDT and CDR2 YYEEEE. This CDR3 is built from 13 residues. Sequencing was performed with immunoSEQ multiplex PCR; in TCRdb, only in-frame clones are kept and a portion is missing. The sample holds around 20,000 clones, around 84% seen once. The specimen sequenced was PBMCs. The source is a man at least 80 years old with head and neck cancer. The V and J genes are TRBV5-6 and TRBJ1-2; D perhaps matches TRBD1 (6 bases). DNA for the CDR3: TGTGCCAGCAGCTCGGGGGCGCACTATGGCTACACCTTC. It translates to CASSSGAHYGYTF.